This T cell receptor (beta chain) was found in a study of T cell changes during pregnancy in multiple sclerosis. Germline lookup yields CDR1 SGHVS and CDR2 FQNEAQ. V lost 2 bases to trimming and J lost 5 bases; unmatched junction nucleotides: 5. This CDR3 contains 15 residues. Only in-frame clones appear in the TCRdb table, and some are missing; sequencing was by immunoSEQ multiplex PCR. This table holds 40,000 to 55,000 clones, 85% to 90% found once. This sequence was found in a female donor in good health, enrolled as a control in a pregnancy study. The material sequenced was peripheral blood, taken in the second trimester of pregnancy. The V call is TRBV7-8, the J call TRBJ2-5; 10 positions agree with TRBD2. DNA for the CDR3: TGTGCCAGCAGCTTATCGGGACTAGCGACGGAGACCCAGTACTTC. Its translation is CASSLSGLATETQYF.